This is a list of T cell receptor beta chains from one sample in a study of blood T cell repertoires in COVID-19. Clones were read by immunoSEQ multiplex PCR, and TCRdb kept only the in-frame ones, dropping some. Of hundreds of thousands of clones listed, roughly 90% are singletons. The sequenced sample consisted of PBMCs or T cells enriched from blood (not recorded which). Every receptor here comes from a young man who had been exposed to COVID-19. Each CDR3 is given with its conserved first and last residue. A D gene is named only where the DNA matches it firmly. Clone size, where shown, is once, few, many, or a class for clones that have expanded.

TRBJ1-5,.,.,TRBV11-2,TGTGCCAGCAGCTTAGATTCGTCGAGCAATCAGCCCCAGCATTTT,CASSLDSSSNQPQHF
TRBJ2-1,.,.,TRBV9,TGTGCCAGCAGCGTAGTCGATCTATCCTACAATGAGCAGTTCTTC,CASSVVDLSYNEQFF
TRBJ1-2,.,.,TRBV5-4,TGTGCCAGCAGCTTCGGAAGAGGCGATGGGGGCTACACCTTC,CASSFGRGDGGYTF
TRBJ2-7,TRBD1,.,TRBV5-5,TGTGCCAGCAGCTTTGGACAGGGCTACGTTTACGAGCAGTACTTC,CASSFGQGYVYEQYF
TRBJ2-2,TRBD1,.,TRBV4-1,TGCGCCAGCAGCCAAGCCCAGGGGGCGAGCGCCGGGGAGCTGTTTTTT,CASSQAQGASAGELFF
TRBJ2-3,.,once,TRBV6-5,TGTGCCAGCAGTTACTCGAGGGTGCGGGATACGCAGTATTTT,CASSYSRVRDTQYF
TRBJ2-5,TRBD2,.,TRBV3-1/TRBV3-2,TGTGCCAGCAGCAACCGTGGCGCCCGGGAGGGGGAGACCCAGTACTTC,CASSNRGAREGETQYF
TRBJ2-7,TRBD1,.,TRBV20-1,TGCAGTGCTAGTCGCTCGTTTGGGACAGGGATCAACGAGCAGTACTTC,CSASRSFGTGINEQYF
TRBJ1-4,TRBD1,.,TRBV5-1,TGCGCCAGCAGCGGGGGAACAGGGGGCGTAACTAATGAAAAACTGTTTTTT,CASSGGTGGVTNEKLFF
TRBJ2-2,.,.,TRBV3-1/TRBV3-2,TGTGCCAGCAGCCGAGGGGGAGCCGGGGAGCTGTTTTTT,CASSRGGAGELFF
TRBJ1-4,.,.,TRBV6-5,TGTGCCAGCAAAATACAGGTTAATGAAAAACTGTTTTTT,CASKIQVNEKLFF
TRBJ2-7,.,once,TRBV11-2,TGTGCCAGCAGCTTGACACCGGAAAACGAGCAGTACTTC,CASSLTPENEQYF
TRBJ2-2,.,.,TRBV24-1,TGTGCCACCAGTGATACCCGGGACAAGTTCACCGGGGAGCTGTTTTTT,CATSDTRDKFTGELFF
TRBJ2-1,.,.,TRBV30,TGTGCCTGGAGTAATGGGCTAGCCGATGAGCAGTTCTTC,CAWSNGLADEQFF
TRBJ2-7,.,.,TRBV5-1,TGCGCCAGCAGCTTGGGATACGGGAGCTCCTACGAGCAGTACTTC,CASSLGYGSSYEQYF
TRBJ2-7,.,.,TRBV7-2,TGTGCCAGCAGCTTAGTCGGCCGGGAACAACCCTACGAGCAGTACTTC,CASSLVGREQPYEQYF
TRBJ2-7,.,.,TRBV19,TGTGCCAGTAGTTCCGACCGGACGGATCAAGGGAGGCAGCAGTACTTC,CASSSDRTDQGRQQYF
TRBJ2-5,TRBD2,.,TRBV11-3,TGTGCCAGCAGCCCCCGGACTAGCGGGATAGAGACCCAGTACTTC,CASSPRTSGIETQYF
TRBJ2-7,.,.,TRBV4-1,TGCGCCAGCAGCCAAGGCGACAGTCCAGCCTACGAGCAGTACTTC,CASSQGDSPAYEQYF
TRBJ1-4,.,once,TRBV3-1/TRBV3-2,TGTGCCAGCAGCCGAGGACAGAATGAAAAACTGTTTTTT,CASSRGQNEKLFF
TRBJ2-1,.,.,TRBV4-1,TGCGCCAGCAGCCAAGGTATTGCAGGGGTTAGGGAGCAGTTCTTC,CASSQGIAGVREQFF
TRBJ2-1,.,few,TRBV7-3,TGTGCCAGCAGCCGCACAGGGACAAACAATGAGCAGTTCTTC,CASSRTGTNNEQFF
TRBJ1-1,.,once,TRBV6-5,TGTGCCAGCAGTTACTCGGCCCCGGGGGGTCTAGTTGAAGCTTTCTTT,CASSYSAPGGLVEAFF
TRBJ2-1,.,few,TRBV3-1/TRBV3-2,TGTGCCAGCAGCCGAACGGGGGGCCGGCGGGATGAGCAGTTCTTC,CASSRTGGRRDEQFF
TRBJ1-1,.,.,TRBV7-9,TGTGCCAGCAGCTTAGCCCCTCGCGGGGGGGAAACTGAAGCTTTCTTT,CASSLAPRGGETEAFF
TRBJ1-4,.,once,TRBV25-1,TGTGCCAGCAGTGAATCGGCGGGGGCGGGTGAAAAACTGTTTTTT,CASSESAGAGEKLFF
TRBJ2-6,.,.,TRBV5-1,TGCGCCAGCAGCTTAAGGGGCGAGGCTCGCGGGGCCAACGTCCTGACTTTC,CASSLRGEARGANVLTF
TRBJ1-2,.,once,TRBV6-5,TGTGCCAGCAGTTATACAGGGAACTATGGCTACACCTTC,CASSYTGNYGYTF
TRBJ2-7,TRBD1,.,TRBV2,TGTGCCAGCAGGGTGCAGGGGGCCTACGAGCAGTACTTC,CASRVQGAYEQYF
TRBJ2-3,TRBD2,.,TRBV7-2,TGTGCCAGCAGCTTAGCGCGCGGGGGGGCCCTAGATACGCAGTATTTT,CASSLARGGALDTQYF
TRBJ2-7,TRBD2,.,TRBV5-1,TGCGCCAGCAGCTTGGTAACTAGCGGGGGGTACGAGCAGTACTTC,CASSLVTSGGYEQYF
TRBJ2-1,TRBD1,.,TRBV5-1,TGCGCCAGCAGCCTACCAGGGGGCGGTGAGCAGTTCTTC,CASSLPGGGEQFF
TRBJ1-4,.,once,TRBV7-2,TGTGCCAGCACCCCGAGGGTAGGGGAAAAACTGTTTTTT,CASTPRVGEKLFF
TRBJ2-7,.,.,TRBV30,TGTGCCTCGGCGTCGGACTTCTACGAGCAGTACTTC,CASASDFYEQYF
TRBJ2-5,TRBD2,.,TRBV30,TGTGCCTGGACTGGACTAGCGGGGCCGAGCACGGAGACCCAGTACTTC,CAWTGLAGPSTETQYF
TRBJ1-1,TRBD1,.,TRBV7-9,TGTGCCAGCCGGGGGCAGGGGGAGTCGGGGAACACTGAAGCTTTCTTT,CASRGQGESGNTEAFF
TRBJ2-7,TRBD1,many,TRBV6-1,TGTGCCAGCAGTGATCTTGCTGGACAGGGGGCTTTCGGGAGCGAGCAGTACTTC,CASSDLAGQGAFGSEQYF
TRBJ2-1,.,.,TRBV21-1,TGTGCCAGCAGAGGGGGACAGGGGGAGAATGAGCAGTTCTTC,CASRGGQGENEQFF
TRBJ1-2,TRBD1,.,TRBV10-1,TGCGCCAGCAGTGAGTCCTTTATACAGGGGGCTTACTATGGCTACACCTTC,CASSESFIQGAYYGYTF
TRBJ1-2,.,.,TRBV10-3,TGTGCCATCAGTGCCGGGAGCCTAGGTGGCTACACCTTC,CAISAGSLGGYTF
TRBJ2-1,TRBD1,.,TRBV29-1,TGCAGCGTGGGACAGACCTCCTACAATGAGCAGTTCTTC,CSVGQTSYNEQFF
TRBJ1-3,.,.,TRBV19,TGTGCCAGTGCCTCAATGCCTATAAGCTCTGGAAACACCATATATTTT,CASASMPISSGNTIYF
TRBJ2-7,TRBD2,.,TRBV30,TGTGCCTGGGACCCGGGACTAGCGGGGGGCAGTCACTCCTACGAGCAGTACTTC,CAWDPGLAGGSHSYEQYF
TRBJ1-4,.,.,TRBV27,TGTGCCAGCAGGGGACTCCTTAATGAAAAACTGTTTTTT,CASRGLLNEKLFF
TRBJ1-2,.,.,TRBV5-6,TGTGCCAGCAGCCCAACGGACACAAAGCATGGCTACACCTTC,CASSPTDTKHGYTF